A single sample gave rise to the 4 T cell receptor beta chains below, sequenced in a study of T cell repertoires in cytomegalovirus infection. MiXCR, run by TCRdb on the reads, gives a single entry per CDR3 protein. The top ten clones hold 6.5% to 10% of a sample with some 600,000 distinct CDR3 sequences, 20% to 30% of them seen once. Sequenced material: CD8+ T cells from PBMCs. The receptors shown here come from a human donor in good health (CMV status not recorded). Some clones in this sample may be carry-over from other donors' samples.

About this clonotype: Just one base apart from a much larger clone, this may be a read error. The CDR3 sequence: CVSSLTPLGMDTQYF. Written as DNA, the CDR3 is TGTGTCAGCAGCTTGACGCCCCTTGGGATGGATACGCAGTATTTT. The genes are TRBV7-3 and TRBJ2-3; D ambiguous. CDR1 and CDR2 from the germline V gene are SGHTA and FQGTGA. This CDR3 has 15 amino acids.

The CDR3 DNA sequence: TGTGCCAGCAGAAGGGGGCTCCGGGAGCCCCAGCATTTT. It encodes CASRRGLREPQHF. This chain uses TRBV2 with TRBJ1-5; 7 bases fit TRBD1. This CDR3 is built from 13 residues. With V trimmed by 6 bases and J by 8 bases, 7 bases remained unmatched. The V gene's germline CDR1 is SNHLY and CDR2 FYNNEI.

This clonotype came up a few times. The chain has TRBV5-4 and TRBJ1-1, with D perhaps matching TRBD1 (6 bases). The CDR3 is 15 residues long. CDR1 and CDR2 (germline): SGHNT, YYREEE (reference sequence). Trimming removed 0 bases from V and 1 base from J, with 10 bases in between. CDR3 DNA sequence: TGTGCCAGCAGCTTGGAGGTAGGGGGGAACACTGAAGCTTTCTTT. The encoded protein is CASSLEVGGNTEAFF.

This sequence joins TRBV20-1 and TRBJ2-7, with D perhaps TRBD1 or TRBD2 (5 bases each). Germline V CDR1 and CDR2: DFQATT, SNEGSKA (reference sequence). This CDR3 is built from 14 residues. Trimming took off 1 base at V and 6 bases at J, with 16 bases between the two ends. CDR3 in amino acids: CSARAGTRAFEQYV. The CDR3 DNA reads TGCAGTGCTAGAGCGGGGACCCGCGCCTTCGAGCAGTACGTC.